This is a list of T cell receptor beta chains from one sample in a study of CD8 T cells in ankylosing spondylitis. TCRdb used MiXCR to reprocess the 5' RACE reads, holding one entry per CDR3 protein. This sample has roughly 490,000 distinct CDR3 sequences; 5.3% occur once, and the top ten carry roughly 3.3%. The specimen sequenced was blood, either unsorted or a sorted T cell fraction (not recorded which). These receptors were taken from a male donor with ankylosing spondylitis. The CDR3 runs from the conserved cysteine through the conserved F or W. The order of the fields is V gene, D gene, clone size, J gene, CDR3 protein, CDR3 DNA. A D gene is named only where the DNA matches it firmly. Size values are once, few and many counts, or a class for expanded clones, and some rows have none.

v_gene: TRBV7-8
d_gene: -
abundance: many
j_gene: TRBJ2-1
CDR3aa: CASRGRGRNEQFF
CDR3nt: TGTGCCAGCCGGGGGCGGGGGAGGAATGAGCAGTTCTTC

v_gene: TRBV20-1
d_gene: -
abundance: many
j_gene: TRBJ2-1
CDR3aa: CSALNWGPSGRGSSYNEQFF
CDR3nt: TGCAGTGCGTTAAATTGGGGACCTTCAGGAAGGGGGAGCTCCTACAATGAGCAGTTCTTC

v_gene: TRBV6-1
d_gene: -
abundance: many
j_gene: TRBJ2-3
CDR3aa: CASSELRAGTDTQYF
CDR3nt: TGTGCCAGCAGTGAATTAAGGGCCGGCACAGATACGCAGTATTTT

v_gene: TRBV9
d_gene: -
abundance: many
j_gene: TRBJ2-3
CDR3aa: CASSVVGGATTDTQYF
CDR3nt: TGTGCCAGCAGCGTAGTTGGGGGGGCCACCACAGATACGCAGTATTTT

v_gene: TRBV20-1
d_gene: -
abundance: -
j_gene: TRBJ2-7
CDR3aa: CSASSNRRTSYEQYF
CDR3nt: TGCAGTGCTAGTTCGAACAGGAGAACCTCCTACGAGCAGTACTTC

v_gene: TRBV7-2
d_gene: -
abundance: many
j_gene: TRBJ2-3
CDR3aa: CASTPSTSGGADTQYF
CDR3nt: TGTGCCAGCACCCCGTCTACCTCGGGTGGCGCAGATACGCAGTATTTT

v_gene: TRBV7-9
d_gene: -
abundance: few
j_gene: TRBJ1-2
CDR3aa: CASSFPGGAGYTF
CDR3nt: TGTGCCAGCAGCTTCCCTGGAGGGGCCGGCTACACCTTC

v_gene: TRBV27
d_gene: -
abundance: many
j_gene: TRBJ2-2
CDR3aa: CASSLNYGNTGELFF
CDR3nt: TGTGCCAGCAGTTTAAATTACGGGAACACCGGGGAGCTGTTTTTT

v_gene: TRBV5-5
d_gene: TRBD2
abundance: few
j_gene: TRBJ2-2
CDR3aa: CASSFGLATGELFF
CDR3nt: TGTGCCAGCAGCTTCGGACTAGCAACCGGGGAGCTGTTTTTT

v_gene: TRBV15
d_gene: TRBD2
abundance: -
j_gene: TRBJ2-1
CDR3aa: CATSRDRASGINEQFF
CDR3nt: TGTGCCACCAGCAGAGATAGGGCTAGCGGAATCAATGAGCAGTTCTTC

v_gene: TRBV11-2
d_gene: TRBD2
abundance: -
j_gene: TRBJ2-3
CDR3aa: CASRGTSGRETDTQYF
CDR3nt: TGTGCCAGCAGGGGGACTAGCGGGAGGGAAACAGATACGCAGTATTTT

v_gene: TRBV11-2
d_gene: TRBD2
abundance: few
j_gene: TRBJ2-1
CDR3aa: CASSFSGGDEQFF
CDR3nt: TGTGCCAGCAGCTTTAGCGGGGGGGACGAGCAGTTCTTC

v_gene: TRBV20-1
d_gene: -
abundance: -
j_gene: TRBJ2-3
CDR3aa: CSGQRSWESDTQYF
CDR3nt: TGCAGTGGTCAGAGGTCATGGGAGTCAGATACGCAGTATTTT

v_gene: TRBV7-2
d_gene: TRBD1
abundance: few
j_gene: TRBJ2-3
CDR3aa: CASSFRGQGWYTQYF
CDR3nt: TGTGCCAGCAGCTTTCGGGGACAGGGGTGGTATACGCAGTATTTT

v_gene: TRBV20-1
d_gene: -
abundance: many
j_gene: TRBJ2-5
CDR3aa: CSARTFNGETQYF
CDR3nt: TGCAGTGCTAGGACCTTTAACGGAGAGACCCAGTACTTC

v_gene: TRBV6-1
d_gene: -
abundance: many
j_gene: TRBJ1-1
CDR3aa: CASRDIRHLNTEAFF
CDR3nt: TGTGCCAGCAGGGATATTAGACACTTGAACACTGAAGCTTTCTTT

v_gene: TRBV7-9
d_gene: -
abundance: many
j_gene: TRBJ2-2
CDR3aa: CASSAKQRPRPGELFF
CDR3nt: TGTGCCAGCAGCGCAAAACAGCGACCCCGACCCGGGGAGCTGTTTTTT

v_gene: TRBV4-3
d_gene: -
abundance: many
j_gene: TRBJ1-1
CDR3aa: CASSQEVIGESNTEAFF
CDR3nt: TGCGCCAGCAGCCAAGAAGTGATTGGGGAATCGAACACTGAAGCTTTCTTT

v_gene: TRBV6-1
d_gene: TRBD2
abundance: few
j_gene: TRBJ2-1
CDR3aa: CASSKRAGPYNEQFF
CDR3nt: TGTGCCAGCAGTAAGAGAGCGGGACCCTACAATGAGCAGTTCTTC